The entry that follows covers one T cell receptor beta chain sequence. As yet, its antigen is unknown. The data originate from a study of shared clonotypes between healthy human individuals. Whole-study context: Donors consisted of two women and a few men between 18 and 49. Regarding the study as a whole: Naive CD4 clonotype sharing across a few donors was 4% to 5.5%.

The CDR3 spans 13 residues. CDR1 is MNHEY, CDR2 SVGAGI, per germline. V lost 4 bases and J lost 4; bases outside the gene matches: 3. Selected positively for CCR7 and CD45RO-negative, naive CD8 cells excluded terminally differentiated effector memory CD45RA+ cells. The donors, all of them Caucasian adults, lived in Nashville, Tennessee. The method was immunoSEQ multiplex PCR; TCRdb's version includes in-frame clones alone and lacks a portion of them. The repertoire holds around 2,000,000 clones, with just under 95% as singletons. This TCR was sampled from a man aged 18 to 35 in good health. This chain uses TRBV6-5 with TRBJ1-2; the match to TRBD1 covers 7 bases. The sequenced sample was naive CD8+ T cells sorted from blood. The CDR3 loop reads CASSSTGLYGYTF. CDR3 nucleotide sequence: TGTGCCAGCAGTTCGACAGGGCTCTATGGCTACACCTTC.